The 22 T cell receptor beta chains presented below share a single source sample, sequenced in a study of human T cells and chemical hapten exposure. MiXCR, applied by TCRdb to the RACE reads, yields one record per CDR3 protein. This table holds a few hundred thousand distinct CDR3 sequences, around 7.3% found once. Time point reported: pre-sensitization, week 0. Treatment described: therapeutic diphenylcyclopropenone sensitization with weekly scalp DPC. Specimen: whole blood, collected in connection with sensitization to the hapten diphenylcyclopropenone (DPC). Every receptor here comes from a young man with alopecia areata. Some clones in this sample may be carry-over from other donors' samples.

The genes are TRBV3-1 and TRBJ1-4; no clear D gene. Germline CDR1 and CDR2: LGHDT and YNNKEL (reference sequence). V was trimmed by 3 bases and J by 13 bases, leaving 12 bases between them. The CDR3 extends over 12 amino acids. The CDR3 protein is CASSQGGRGLFF. CDR3 DNA sequence: TGTGCCAGCAGCCAGGGAGGGCGTGGACTGTTTTTT.

This clonotype occurred a few times. The chain carries TRBV28 and TRBJ2-7, with 9 bases lining up with TRBD1. The CDR3 has 14 amino acids. The junction had 9 bases not matched to a gene; V was cut back by 6 bases and J by 6 bases. Germline V gives CDR1 MDHEN, CDR2 SYDVKM. The CDR3 bases are TGTGCCAGCAGCTTCACGGGACAGGGATTCGAGCAGTACTTC. Amino acid sequence: CASSFTGQGFEQYF.

The table lists this clonotype with a few counts. The chain is built from TRBV7-9 and TRBJ1-2, with 11 bases fitting TRBD1. With V trimmed by 7 bases and J by 5 bases, 21 bases remained unmatched. The CDR3 contains 19 residues. Per germline, CDR1 SEHNR and CDR2 FQNEAQ (reference sequence). CDR3 in amino acids: CASTFSPRGQGDHVYGYTF. CDR3 DNA: TGTGCCAGCACCTTTTCCCCGCGGGGACAGGGGGACCACGTTTATGGCTACACCTTC.

This clonotype was counted ten times or more. CDR3 in amino acids: CASSWDMNTEAFF. Written as DNA, the CDR3 is TGTGCCAGCAGCTGGGATATGAACACTGAAGCTTTCTTT. The chain combines TRBV7-8 with TRBJ1-1, with no clear D. Germline assignment: CDR1 SGHVS and CDR2 FQNEAQ. Trimming pared 4 bases from V and 0 bases from J, leaving 6 bases between. This CDR3 is 13 amino acids long.

The sample holds a few counts of this clonotype. V and J are TRBV27 and TRBJ1-5; D may be TRBD1 (6 bases). In germline, CDR1 is MNHEY, CDR2 SMNVEV (reference sequence). The CDR3 spans 16 residues. V lost 0 bases to trimming and J lost 5 bases, with 14 bases between them. CDR3 sequence (DNA): TGTGCCAGCAGTTTATCGAGGGGGGCATCCGATCAGCCCCAGCATTTT. This gives the protein CASSLSRGASDQPQHF.

This clonotype was counted many times. The J gene is TRBJ1-2, the V gene TRBV7-9, with TRBD1 matching 8 bases. Germline loops: CDR1 SEHNR, CDR2 FQNEAQ (reference sequence). CDR3 length: 17 residues. V was pared by 5 bases and J by 3 bases, with 14 bases of the junction left unmatched. In nucleotides, the CDR3 is TGTGCCAGCAGCCCTTGGACAGGGTCTAACCTGGACTATGGCTACACCTTC. It encodes CASSPWTGSNLDYGYTF. The whole variable domain, filled in from reference TRBV7-9 and TRBJ1-2, reads DTGVSQNPRHKITKRGQNVTFRCDPISEHNRLYWYRQTLGQGPEFLTYFQNEAQLEKSRLLSDRFSAERPKGSFSTLEIQRTEQGDSAMYLCASSPWTGSNLDYGYTFGSGTRLTVV.

This clonotype was recorded a few times. This chain joins TRBV10-3 and TRBJ2-2; weak D call: TRBD1 (6 bases). V lost 5 bases, J lost 4 bases, and 11 bases lay in between. Looked up from germline, CDR1 is ENHRY and CDR2 is SYGVKD. The CDR3 is 14 residues long. The CDR3 is CAISPTGFTGELFF. The CDR3 coding sequence is TGTGCCATCAGTCCAACAGGGTTCACCGGGGAGCTGTTTTTT.

This sequence joins TRBV5-5 and TRBJ2-3; 7 bases agree with TRBD1. The germline CDR1 and CDR2 sequences are SGHKS and YYEKEE (reference sequence). V lost 3 bases and J lost 1; bases outside the gene matches: 5. The CDR3 totals 15 residues. The CDR3 DNA is TGTGCCAGCAGCTCTCGACAGGGACGCACAGATACGCAGTATTTT. As protein: CASSSRQGRTDTQYF.

Only a few counts were recorded for this clonotype. The junction differs from germline at one of its ends, possibly a read error. The CDR3 nucleotides read TGTGCCAGCAGTCCGGGACCCACCTTC. Amino acids: CASSPGPTF. The chain carries TRBV12-3 or TRBV12-4 and TRBJ2-1; either TRBD1 or TRBD2 may supply D (5 bases each). The CDR3 is 9 amino acids.

The chain carries TRBV3-1 and TRBJ2-5, with 7 bases aligning to TRBD2. The CDR3 spans 15 residues. The V and J ends lost 3 bases and 8 bases, in that order; junction bases with no gene match: 12. Germline CDR1 and CDR2: LGHDT and YNNKEL (reference sequence). CDR3 residues: CASSQDSGTTPTQYF. CDR3 in DNA: TGTGCCAGCAGCCAGGACTCAGGGACTACCCCTACCCAGTACTTC.

This clonotype appeared a few times. This sequence joins TRBV2 and TRBJ2-2, with a tentative D call TRBD2 (6 bases). Trimming removed 5 bases from V and 8 bases from J, with 15 bases in between. Per the germline V gene, CDR1 is SNHLY and CDR2 is FYNNEI. The CDR3 is 14 residues long. The CDR3 DNA reads TGTGCCAGCAGTTCACTCTTGACTAGGGGGGAGCTGTTTTTT. Encoded protein: CASSSLLTRGELFF.

There are a few counts of this clonotype. As DNA, the CDR3 is TGTGCCAGCAGCGCACGACAGGGTAACACTGAAGCTTTCTTT. Translating gives CASSARQGNTEAFF. The chain combines TRBV9 with TRBJ1-1; 7 positions agree with TRBD1. The CDR3 extends over 14 amino acids. Germline values: CDR1 SGDLS, CDR2 YYNGEE. V was clipped by 3 bases and J by 2 bases; unmatched bases: 4.

V gene TRBV25-1 combines with J gene TRBJ2-7, with 7 bases fitting TRBD1. J gave up 4 bases and V 3 bases, and 6 bases lay outside the gene matches. The CDR3 length is 14 residues. CDR1 and CDR2 (germline): MGHDK, SYGVNS. CDR3 in DNA: TGTGCCAGCAGTGACCGACAGGGTCGGTACGAGCAGTACTTC. This sequence encodes CASSDRQGRYEQYF.

With regard to this clonotype: This clone may be a read error of a much larger clone one base away. As the CDR3 is not closed by the conserved phenylalanine or tryptophan, this likely results from a read error. The chain recombines TRBV7-2 with TRBJ1-1, with D possibly being TRBD1 (6 bases). Germline CDR1 reads SGHTA; CDR2 reads FQGNSA. Trimming left V 3 bases short and J 5 bases short, with 19 bases between. The CDR3 has 16 amino acids. The CDR3 DNA is TGTGCCAGCAGCTTTCGTTTCTCAGGGGCAATGACTGAAGCTTTCTCT. It codes for CASSFRFSGAMTEAFS.

This clonotype came up many times. V is TRBV4-1 and J is TRBJ1-1; D is undetermined. In germline, CDR1 is MGHRA, CDR2 YSYEKL. Trimming removed 4 bases at V and 4 bases at J, with 10 bases between. The CDR3 covers 13 residues. In nucleotides, the CDR3 is TGCGCCAGCAGCCCTGTATTGCCCACTGAAGCTTTCTTT. Its translation is CASSPVLPTEAFF.

This clonotype was counted between two and nine times. The gene calls are TRBV29-1 and TRBJ1-3; no firm D call. CDR3 size: 11 residues. The V gene's germline CDR1 is SQVTM and CDR2 ANQGSEA. V lost 3 bases and J lost 5, with 5 bases in between. The CDR3 nucleotides are TGCAGCGTTGATACAAGAAACACCATATATTTT. Protein sequence: CSVDTRNTIYF.

The rearrangement joins TRBV9 to TRBJ1-2; D gene ambiguous. The CDR3 totals 14 residues. Germline V gives CDR1 SGDLS, CDR2 YYNGEE. Trimming removed 4 bases from V and 1 base from J, with 11 bases in between. The CDR3 DNA follows: TGTGCCAGCAGCTCCGGCAGCCGTAACTATGGCTACACCTTC. This translates into CASSSGSRNYGYTF.

This clonotype has a handful of counts. The V call is TRBV11-3, the J call TRBJ2-1; D is undetermined. Deletions cut 4 bases from V and 4 bases from J, with 11 bases between. The germline CDR1 and CDR2 sequences are SGHNT and YENEEA. The length of the CDR3 is 14 residues. CDR3 sequence: CASSSTLIYNEQFF. The CDR3 DNA reads TGTGCCAGCAGCTCAACACTGATTTACAATGAGCAGTTCTTC.

There are a few counts of this clonotype. This chain links TRBV6-2 or TRBV6-3 with TRBJ1-2; TRBD1 aligns across 7 bases. With 5 bases clipped from V and 6 bases from J, the junction kept 12 bases outside the gene matches. This CDR3 region has 15 residues. The germline CDR1 and CDR2 sequences are MNHEY and SVGEGT. This chain's CDR3 is CASSAPEDRMNGYTF. The CDR3 bases are TGTGCCAGCAGTGCACCGGAGGACAGGATGAATGGCTACACCTTC.

This clonotype was seen more than once but under ten times. This rearrangement joins TRBV7-8 to TRBJ1-3; 9 positions match TRBD1. CDR3 length equals 15 residues. After removal of 0 bases from V and 8 bases from J, the junction contained 5 bases not matched to a gene. The germline gives CDR1 SGHVS, CDR2 FQNEAQ. The CDR3 coding sequence is TGTGCCAGCAGCTTAGCACAGGGGGCTATTTACACCATATATTTT. As protein: CASSLAQGAIYTIYF.

The genes are TRBV7-9 and TRBJ2-7; D is uncertain. V lost 2 bases, J lost 3 bases, and 8 bases lay in between. The CDR3 loop spans 13 amino acids. The V gene's germline CDR1 is SEHNR and CDR2 FQNEAQ (reference sequence). The chain's CDR3 is CASSLRYSYEQYV. Written as DNA, the CDR3 is TGTGCCAGCAGCTTACGCTACAGCTACGAGCAGTACGTC.

V and J are TRBV12-3 or TRBV12-4 and TRBJ1-1; D is uncertain. The CDR3 runs 13 residues. V was shortened by 1 base and J by 4 bases, with 7 bases between the two germline ends. CDR3 in DNA: TGTGCCAGCAGTTTAGAAGAGTTCACTGAAGCTTTCTTT. Translation gives CASSLEEFTEAFF.